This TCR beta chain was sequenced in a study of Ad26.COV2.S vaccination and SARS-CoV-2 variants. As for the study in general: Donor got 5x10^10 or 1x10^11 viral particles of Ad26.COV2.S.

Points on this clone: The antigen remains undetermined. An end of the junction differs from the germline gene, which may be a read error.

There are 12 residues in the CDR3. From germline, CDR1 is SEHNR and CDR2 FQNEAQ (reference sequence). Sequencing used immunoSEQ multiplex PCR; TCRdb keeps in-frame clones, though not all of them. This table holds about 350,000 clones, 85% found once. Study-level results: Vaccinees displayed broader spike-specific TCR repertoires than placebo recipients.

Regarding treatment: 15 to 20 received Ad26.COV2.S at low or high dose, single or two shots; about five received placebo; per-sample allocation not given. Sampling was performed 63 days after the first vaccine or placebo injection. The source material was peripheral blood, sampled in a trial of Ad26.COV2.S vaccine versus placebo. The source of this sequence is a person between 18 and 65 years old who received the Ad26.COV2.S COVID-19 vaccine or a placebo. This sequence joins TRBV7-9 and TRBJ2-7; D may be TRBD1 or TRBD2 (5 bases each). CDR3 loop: CASSYNFRDHKF. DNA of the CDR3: TGTGCCAGCAGTTATAATTTTAGGGACCACAAATTC.